These 15 T cell receptor beta chains originate from one sample sequenced in a study of T cell responses to AZD1222 COVID-19 vaccine. Profiled with immunoSEQ multiplex PCR; TCRdb holds only in-frame clones, not every one. The table shows around 94,000 clones, with roughly 83% occurring only once. This specimen was peripheral blood, taken on day 0 of AZD1222 vaccination. The receptors were gathered from an adult in good health.

The chain is built from TRBV10-3 and TRBJ2-7; D gene uncertain. Per the germline V gene, CDR1 is ENHRY and CDR2 is SYGVKD. This CDR3 spans 14 amino acids. The V and J ends lost 2 bases and 6 bases respectively, with 14 bases between them. For the CDR3, the DNA is TGTGCCATCAGTGAGGCGCTAGGCTCGCCCGAGCAGTACTTC. This sequence encodes CAISEALGSPEQYF.

The chain combines TRBV7-2 with TRBJ2-1, with 11 bases fitting TRBD2. Losses at the gene ends were 5 bases for V and 4 bases for J; bases not matched to a gene: 7. The V gene's germline CDR1 is SGHTA and CDR2 FQGNSA. This CDR3 spans 16 amino acids. The CDR3 here is CASSPLAGGNYNEQFF. The CDR3 nucleotides read TGTGCCAGCAGCCCCTTAGCGGGGGGGAATTACAATGAGCAGTTCTTC.

CDR3 protein: CASRVGLGRQPQHF. The DNA of the CDR3 is TGTGCCAGTCGTGTCGGGCTGGGGCGTCAGCCCCAGCATTTT. The rearrangement uses TRBV19 and TRBJ1-5; D is perhaps TRBD1 (5 bases). V lost 8 bases and J 6 bases, leaving 17 bases between the germline ends. The germline gives CDR1 LNHDA, CDR2 SQIVND (reference sequence). The CDR3 has 14 amino acids.

This clone was recorded a few times. V and J are TRBV6-6 and TRBJ1-2; D is uncertain. Germline CDR1 and CDR2: MNHNY and SVGAGI (reference sequence). Trimming removed 2 bases from V and 0 bases from J, with 10 bases in between. CDR3 length: 15 residues. This CDR3 is CASSYPGSSNYGYTF. CDR3 nucleotides: TGTGCCAGCAGTTACCCGGGAAGCTCTAACTATGGCTACACCTTC.

The chain recombines TRBV28 with TRBJ2-7; TRBD1 matches 9 bases. The CDR3 is 14 amino acids. After removal of 3 bases from V and 6 bases from J, the junction contained 6 bases not matched to a gene. The germline gives CDR1 MDHEN, CDR2 SYDVKM. In DNA form, the CDR3 reads TGTGCCAGCAGTTTTGCGGGACAGGGTTTCGAGCAGTACTTC. Amino acid sequence: CASSFAGQGFEQYF.

The J gene is TRBJ1-1, the V gene TRBV10-3; no definite D call. V shed 5 bases and J shed 1 base, with 8 bases lying between them. The V gene's germline CDR1 is ENHRY and CDR2 SYGVKD. This CDR3 is built from 13 residues. The CDR3, as DNA: TGTGCCATCAGTCGTAGCAGGAACACTGAAGCTTTCTTT. Translated, it gives CAISRSRNTEAFF.

This sequence joins TRBV7-9 and TRBJ2-1; possible D gene TRBD2, 6 bases. Trimming pared 5 bases from V and 9 bases from J, leaving 20 bases between. The germline gives CDR1 SEHNR, CDR2 FQNEAQ (reference sequence). The CDR3 length is 15 residues. CDR3 amino acids: CASSVGTAKRAEQFF. The CDR3 DNA reads as TGTGCCAGCAGCGTCGGGACGGCGAAGCGGGCTGAGCAGTTCTTC.

In regard to this clone: Other DNA sequences in the same sample also yield this CDR3. The chain joins TRBV7-2 to TRBJ2-3, with TRBD2 as a possible D gene (5 bases). Germline V CDR1 and CDR2: SGHTA, FQGNSA. This CDR3 spans 15 amino acids. The V gene lost 0 bases and the J gene lost 0 bases, with 7 bases spanning the gap. CDR3 DNA sequence: TGTGCCAGCAGCTTAGCCGGGGTTAGCACAGATACGCAGTATTTT. Protein product: CASSLAGVSTDTQYF.

The V call is TRBV10-3, the J call TRBJ2-1; 9 bases are shared with TRBD2. The length of the CDR3 is 15 residues. Losses at the gene ends were 1 base for V and 9 bases for J; bases not matched to a gene: 7. Per the germline V gene, CDR1 is ENHRY and CDR2 is SYGVKD. CDR3 loop: CAISELTSGAGEQFF. The CDR3 bases are TGTGCCATCAGTGAGTTGACTAGCGGAGCTGGTGAGCAGTTCTTC.

The chain employs TRBV12-3 or TRBV12-4 and TRBJ1-6; a weak D match, TRBD1 (5 bases). Trimming removed 3 bases at V and 9 bases at J, with 9 bases between. The CDR3 extends over 13 amino acids. The CDR3 region is CASSFGGSSPLHF. DNA of the CDR3: TGTGCCAGCAGTTTTGGGGGGTCTTCACCCCTCCACTTT.

The chain combines TRBV27 with TRBJ2-1; TRBD2 agrees at 7 bases. Germline CDR1 MNHEY, CDR2 SMNVEV (reference sequence). The junction had 11 bases not matched to a gene; V was cut back by 8 bases and J by 4 bases. This CDR3 has 15 amino acids. CDR3 region: CASGPLEAGYNEQFF. CDR3 DNA sequence: TGTGCCAGCGGCCCCTTGGAAGCGGGGTACAATGAGCAGTTCTTC.

This clone has a single count. The chain couples TRBV6-5 to TRBJ1-2; 9 nucleotides agree with TRBD1. This CDR3 has 13 residues. J lost 5 bases, V lost 7 bases, and 5 bases had no gene match. Germline CDR1 is MNHEY and CDR2 is SVGAGI. CDR3 nucleotide sequence: TGTGCCAGCATACAGGGGGCGGGTTATGGCTACACCTTC. It yields the protein CASIQGAGYGYTF.

This clone is a singleton in its sample. V is TRBV11-3 and J is TRBJ1-2, with D unresolved. The length of the CDR3 is 14 residues. The germline V gene encodes CDR1 SGHNT and CDR2 YENEEA. V dropped 0 bases and J dropped 8 bases, with 13 bases sitting between them. The CDR3, as DNA: TGTGCCAGCAGCTTAGAGGGTCAAGCCTCCGGCTACACCTTC. It translates to CASSLEGQASGYTF. Together with reference TRBV11-3 and TRBJ1-2, the CDR3 gives the full variable domain: EAGVVQSPRYKIIEKKQPVAFWCNPISGHNTLYWYLQNLGQGPELLIRYENEEAVDDSQLPKDRFSAERLKGVDSTLKIQPAELGDSAVYLCASSLEGQASGYTFGSGTRLTVV.

The V gene is TRBV7-9, the J gene TRBJ2-5, with D maybe TRBD2 (7 bases). Germline loops: CDR1 SEHNR, CDR2 FQNEAQ (reference sequence). V was clipped by 1 base and J by 1 base, with 13 bases between them. The CDR3 is 16 amino acids. Here the CDR3 DNA reads TGTGCCAGCAGCTTAGAGGGGGGGCTGGTCCAAGAGACCCAGTACTTC. Its translation: CASSLEGGLVQETQYF.

This chain uses TRBV4-3 with TRBJ2-3; TRBD1 might be the D (6 bases). This CDR3 is built from 16 residues. Germline V gene lookup returns CDR1 LGHNA and CDR2 YSLEER. V lost 1 base to trimming and J lost 9 bases, with 20 bases between them. The CDR3 region has the DNA TGCGCCAGCAGCCAAGCGGTTGAGGGACCCCAGGGGACGCAGTATTTT. Protein: CASSQAVEGPQGTQYF.